This entry concerns a single TCR beta chain. Other DNA sequences from this sample encode an identical CDR3 as well. The data were taken from a study of blood T cell repertoires in COVID-19. As processed by the authors: Estimation of nucleated cell counts was performed using reference gene primer amplification. Only in-frame clones appear in the TCRdb table, and some are missing; sequencing was by immunoSEQ multiplex PCR. That table supplies the V and J calls and clone size; D and trimming were determined from the DNA. The table shows hundreds of thousands of clones, with about nine tenths occurring only once. The sequencing input was PBMCs or T cells enriched from blood (not recorded which). The receptor was isolated from a man in his forties who had recovered from COVID-19.

CDR3 coding DNA: TGTGCCAGCAGCTTGCCAGGGAACACTGAAGCTTTCTTT. This translates into CASSLPGNTEAFF. V gene TRBV7-8 combines with J gene TRBJ1-1, with D unclear. This CDR3 comprises 13 residues. Trimming shortened V by 3 bases and J by 1 base, and 6 bases separated the two germline ends. Germline-derived CDR1 and CDR2 are SGHVS and FQNEAQ.